This record concerns one T cell receptor (beta chain) sequence. A second PCR of 7 to 11 cycles used a sample-barcoded 5' primer and a J-beta primer mix. TCRdb reprocessed the 5' RACE reads with MiXCR, giving one entry per CDR3 protein. The table has roughly 1.5 million distinct CDR3 sequences, approximately 39% seen once. This sample was taken from a study of blood T cells in healthy people across ages. The CDR3 is 17 residues long. V was pared by 5 bases and J by 6 bases, with 24 bases between. PBMCs, at least 6 million per sample, were isolated. Total RNA extracted from each sample amounted to at least 5.5 micrograms.

The V call is TRBV12-3 or TRBV12-4, the J call TRBJ2-3, with D perhaps matching TRBD1 or TRBD2 (5 bases each). Sequenced material: blood. The sequence came from a young woman in good health. In nucleotides, the CDR3 is TGTGCCAGCAGTCCGGGGACCGGGGCCCTCCTGGTCGATACGCAGTATTTT. Its translation: CASSPGTGALLVDTQYF.